The rows below give T cell receptor beta chains drawn from one sample of a study of cytomegalovirus exposure and HLA in healthy donors. Assay used: immunoSEQ multiplex PCR; TCRdb lists only in-frame clones, some missing. The table records under 300,000 clones, 86% of them present only once. The sample was PBMCs. Receptor source: a woman between 18 and 29 years old in good health and CMV-seronegative. Each CDR3 is given with its conserved first and last residue. The order of the fields is V gene, D gene, J gene, clone size, CDR3 DNA, CDR3 protein. A D gene is named only where the DNA matches it firmly. Some rows mark clone size as missing; the rest say once, few, many or name a class of expanded clone.

>TRBV7-3|TRBD1|TRBJ2-7|-
TGTGCCAGCAGCGTTGGACAGGCAGGCTCCTACGAGCAGTACTTC
CASSVGQAGSYEQYF
>TRBV6-6|TRBD1|TRBJ2-5|-
TGTGCCAGCAGTTACCCGACAGGGGGAGAGACCCAGTACTTC
CASSYPTGGETQYF
>TRBV28|-|TRBJ1-3|-
TGTGCCAGCAGTTTATCCGGGAGTTGGGGAAACACCATATATTTT
CASSLSGSWGNTIYF
>TRBV2|-|TRBJ2-6|-
TGTGCCAGCCGCGACAGGATGGAAACCCTCACCAACGTCCTGACTTTC
CASRDRMETLTNVLTF
>TRBV25-1|TRBD1|TRBJ2-2|-
TGTGCCAGCAGTCCACCGGTGAGGGGGCGGTACACCGGGGAGCTGTTTTTT
CASSPPVRGRYTGELFF
>TRBV10-3|-|TRBJ1-5|-
TGTGCCATCAGTGAGGAGGGAAGGACCCAGCATTTT
CAISEEGRTQHF
>TRBV4-3|TRBD2|TRBJ2-1|-
TGCGCCAGCAGCCAAGAGATTAGCGGGGGGAACAATGAGCAGTTCTTC
CASSQEISGGNNEQFF
>TRBV19|TRBD1|TRBJ2-3|-
TGTGCCAGTAGTCCTCGACAGGGGGTAGATACGCAGTATTTT
CASSPRQGVDTQYF
>TRBV11-1|TRBD1|TRBJ2-5|-
TGTGCCAGCAGCCGCCGGGACAGGGAAGAGACCCAGTACTTC
CASSRRDREETQYF
>TRBV6-5|TRBD1|TRBJ1-5|-
TGTGCCAGCAGTAAGACAGGGTACCAGCCCCAGCATTTT
CASSKTGYQPQHF
>TRBV25-1|-|TRBJ2-7|-
TGTGCCAGCGCGACAGGCTACGAGCAGTACTTC
CASATGYEQYF
>TRBV18|TRBD2|TRBJ2-3|-
TGTGCCAGCTCACGAACGGGGGGGCCGTCCACAGATACGCAGTATTTT
CASSRTGGPSTDTQYF
>TRBV29-1|TRBD1|TRBJ2-1|-
TGCAGCGTGGATCGGGACAGGGGGGTAAGGAGCTCCTACAATGAGCAGTTCTTC
CSVDRDRGVRSSYNEQFF
>TRBV9|-|TRBJ2-3|once
TGTGCCAGCAGCGTAGAATCCAGGGGCACAGATACGCAGTATTTT
CASSVESRGTDTQYF
>TRBV29-1|TRBD2|TRBJ2-7|-
TGCAGCGCTGGGGGACTAGCCAACTACGAGCAGTACTTC
CSAGGLANYEQYF
>TRBV6-1|-|TRBJ2-7|few
TGTGCCAGCAGTGCCTTACCGGACAGCTACGAGCAGTACTTC
CASSALPDSYEQYF
>TRBV6-6|TRBD1|TRBJ1-2|-
TGTGCCAGCAGTTACTCGACAGGGGAGGCCTATGGCTACACCTTC
CASSYSTGEAYGYTF
>TRBV6-5|TRBD1|TRBJ2-1|once
TGTGCCAGCAGCCGACAGGGCAGCAATGAGCAGTTCTTC
CASSRQGSNEQFF